This T cell receptor (beta chain) comes out of a study of T cell clonotyping in hematopoietic cell transplantation. General study results and limits: At the given depth, recipient repertoires were over 97% de novo clonotypes.

Deletions cut 6 bases from V and 5 bases from J, with 7 bases between. In germline, CDR1 is LGHNT, CDR2 FRNRAP. The CDR3 contains 11 residues. This clone has a single count. Antigen unknown. The repertoire was sequenced with immunoSEQ multiplex PCR; TCRdb's copy has only in-frame clones and lacks some. The data contain approximately 16,000 clones, 93% of them singletons. Documented time point: recipient sample about 28 days before transplant, after cytoreduction. The sample consisted of peripheral blood mononuclear cells, taken before stem cell transplant. This receptor was taken from a man aged 18 to 30 with biphenotypic leukemia. Some clones in this sample may be carry-over from other donors' samples. The chain carries TRBV12-5 and TRBJ1-1; D ambiguous. The CDR3 loop is CASGRETEAFF. The CDR3 DNA reads TGTGCTAGTGGGAGGGAGACTGAAGCTTTCTTT.